Included here is one TCR beta chain sequence, with context. Its antigen is still unknown. CDR3 size: 14 residues. V was cut by 3 bases and J by 10 bases, with 13 bases left in between. The germline V gene has CDR1 SGHTA and CDR2 FQGTGA. This record comes from a study of identical twins. In TCRdb, the 5' RACE reads were re-called with MiXCR into one record per CDR3 protein. Seen here are over 200,000 distinct CDR3 sequences, about 10% observed once, and the top ten hold 9% to 10%. Study-level results: Cord blood beta clonotypes present at high abundance carried fewer insertions; no such pattern appeared in memory repertoires.

The gene calls are TRBV7-3 and TRBJ1-6; no firm D call. The receptor's source is a man over 45 in good health. Sequenced material: memory T cells sorted from blood. The CDR3 bases are TGTGCCAGCAGCTTGAACCAGCAAGGGTCACCCCTCCACTTT. Protein sequence: CASSLNQQGSPLHF. The full variable domain, completed using reference TRBV7-3 and TRBJ1-6, is GAGVSQTPSNKVTEKGKYVELRCDPISGHTALYWYRQSLGQGPEFLIYFQGTGAADDSGLPNDRFFAVRPEGSVSTLKIQRTERGDSAVYLCASSLNQQGSPLHFGNGTRLTVT.